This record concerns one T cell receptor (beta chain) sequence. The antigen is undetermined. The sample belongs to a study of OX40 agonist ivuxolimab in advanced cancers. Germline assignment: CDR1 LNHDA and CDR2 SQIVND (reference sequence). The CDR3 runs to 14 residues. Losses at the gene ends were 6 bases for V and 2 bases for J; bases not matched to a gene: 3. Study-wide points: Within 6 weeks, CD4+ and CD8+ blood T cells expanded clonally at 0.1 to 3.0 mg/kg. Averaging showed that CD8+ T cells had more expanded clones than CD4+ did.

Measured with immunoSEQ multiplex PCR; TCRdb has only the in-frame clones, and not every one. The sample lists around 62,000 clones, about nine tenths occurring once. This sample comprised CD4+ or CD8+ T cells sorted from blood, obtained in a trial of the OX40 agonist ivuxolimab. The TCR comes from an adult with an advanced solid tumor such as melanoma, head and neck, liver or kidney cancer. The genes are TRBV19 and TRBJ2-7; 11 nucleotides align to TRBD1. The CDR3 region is CASSPGQGAYEQYF. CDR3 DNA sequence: TGTGCCAGTAGCCCGGGACAGGGGGCCTACGAGCAGTACTTC.